This entry describes one T cell receptor beta chain. In the authors' methods: How many nucleated cells were present was estimated from reference gene primer amplification. Using immunoSEQ multiplex PCR, the repertoire was profiled, and TCRdb retains in-frame clones only, with some absent. That table furnishes V, J and clone size, whereas the DNA furnished D and trimming. This table holds approximately 84,000 clones, approximately 87% found once. This CDR3 comprises 13 residues. The V and J ends lost 11 bases and 2 bases respectively, with 13 bases between them. Germline V CDR1 and CDR2: MDHEN, SYDVKM. The sample originates from a study of blood T cell repertoires in COVID-19. Across the whole study: Samples representing acute and convalescent COVID-19 were sourced from the United States, Italy and Spain. PBMCs, B-cell-depleted T cells, or T cells were the source of the cDNA or gDNA that made up the material.

The genes are TRBV28 and TRBJ1-5, with TRBD1 as a possible D gene (6 bases). The specimen was peripheral blood. This receptor was identified in a human donor with active COVID-19. The donor label of this sample is uncertain. CDR3 in DNA: TGTGCCGGCGGGGGGCTTGGCAATCAGCCCCAGCATTTT. Translation gives CAGGGLGNQPQHF.